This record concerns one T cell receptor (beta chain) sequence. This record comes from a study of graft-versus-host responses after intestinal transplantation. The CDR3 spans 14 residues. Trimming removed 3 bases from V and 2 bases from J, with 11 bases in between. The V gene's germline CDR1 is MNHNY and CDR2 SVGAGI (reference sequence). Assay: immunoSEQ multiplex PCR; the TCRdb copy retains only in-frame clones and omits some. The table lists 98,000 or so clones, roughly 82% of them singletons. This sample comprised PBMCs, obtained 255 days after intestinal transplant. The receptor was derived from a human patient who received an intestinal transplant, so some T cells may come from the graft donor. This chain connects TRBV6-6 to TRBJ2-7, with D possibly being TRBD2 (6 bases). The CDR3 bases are TGTGCCAGCAGTTATAGTCTAGCGCCCTACGAGCAGTACGTC. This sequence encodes CASSYSLAPYEQYV.